This T cell receptor beta chain comes out of a study of T cells in Graves' hyperthyroidism and ophthalmopathy. TCR beta CDR3 regions were amplified from RNA transcripts. HTBI primers were used for first-round RT-PCR of the TCR CDR3. In TCRdb, the multiplex PCR reads were re-called with MiXCR into one record per CDR3 protein. Altogether some 490,000 distinct CDR3 sequences are present, about 20% being singletons, with the ten largest covering 45% to 55%. V lost 3 bases and J lost 0, with 10 bases in between. CDR3 length: 15 residues. Germline assignment: CDR1 SNHLY and CDR2 FYNNEI. This clonotype was seen ten or more times. Researchers barred patients who had uncontrolled infection, other autoimmune disease, pregnancy or lactation. PBMCs were collected from a roughly 9.7 ml volume of fresh peripheral blood.

Input material: blood. This sequence joins TRBV2 and TRBJ2-3; the D is unclear. This TCR was recovered from a woman aged 70-85 years with Graves' ophthalmopathy. The CDR3 nucleotides are TGTGCCAGCAGTGACCAGACGTTTAGCACAGATACGCAGTATTTT. Translated: CASSDQTFSTDTQYF.